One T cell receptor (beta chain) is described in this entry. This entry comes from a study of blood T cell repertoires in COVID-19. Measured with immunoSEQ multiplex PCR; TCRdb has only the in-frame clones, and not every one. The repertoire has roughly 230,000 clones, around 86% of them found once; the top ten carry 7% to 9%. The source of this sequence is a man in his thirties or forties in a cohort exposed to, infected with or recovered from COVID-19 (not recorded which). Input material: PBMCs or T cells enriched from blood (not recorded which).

CDR3 residues: CASSQDTQETQYF. Here the CDR3 DNA reads TGTGCCAGCAGCCAAGATACGCAGGAGACCCAGTACTTC. This sequence joins TRBV4-2 and TRBJ2-5; unclear D gene. With 0 bases removed from V and 5 bases from J, the gap between germline ends came to 7 bases. Germline V gives CDR1 LGHNA, CDR2 YNFKEQ. The CDR3 contains 13 residues.